Detailed here is one T cell receptor (beta chain). The V end lost 4 bases, the J end lost 3 bases, and 9 bases lay between the germline ends. Per germline, CDR1 MNHEY and CDR2 SVGAGI. CDR3 size: 13 residues. The data originate from a study of blood T cell repertoires in COVID-19. Repertoires were generated with immunoSEQ multiplex PCR, while TCRdb's copy carries only in-frame clones and drops some. The data contain about 240,000 clones, around 89% of them singletons. The chain carries TRBV6-5 and TRBJ1-1; D perhaps matches TRBD1 (5 bases). This sequence was found in a woman in her 30s who had recovered from COVID-19. Sequencing was carried out using PBMCs or T cells enriched from blood (not recorded which). In nucleotides, the CDR3 is TGTGCCAGCAGTTTCGGCAGGGACACTGAAGCTTTCTTT. It codes for CASSFGRDTEAFF.